A few counts support the clone carrying this T cell receptor beta chain. The length of the CDR3 is 18 residues. Source study methods: Cell counts per sample came from amplifying reference gene primers. Measured with immunoSEQ multiplex PCR; TCRdb has only the in-frame clones, and not every one. The D gene and trimming were derived from the DNA, and the V and J assignments and clone size from that table. The table lists some 230,000 clones, about 86% of them singletons. The sample comes from a study of blood T cell repertoires in COVID-19. Study-wide background: PBMCs, B-cell-depleted T cells, or T cells were the source of the cDNA or gDNA that made up the material.

The clonotype comes from a woman in her twenties or thirties who had recovered from COVID-19. The chain is built from TRBV12-1 and TRBJ1-4; the table assigns TRBD1, which was not confirmed against the DNA. TRBV12-1 is a pseudogene segment. The sample consisted of peripheral blood. The CDR3 DNA is TGTGCCAGCAGCTTGAGGACAGGCCTGAACCCAACTAATGAAAAACTGTTTTTT. This codes for CASSLRTGLNPTNEKLFF.